The next 23 T cell receptor beta chains were all read from a single sample in a study of cytomegalovirus exposure and HLA in healthy donors. Assay used: immunoSEQ multiplex PCR; TCRdb lists only in-frame clones, some missing. Seen here are roughly 240,000 clones, around nine tenths observed once, and the top ten hold less than 3%. Material for sequencing was PBMCs. These receptors all come from a man younger than 30 in good health and CMV-seronegative.

The J gene is TRBJ1-4, the V gene TRBV4-3; D remains unclear. V shed 0 bases and J shed 8 bases, with 13 bases lying between them. The CDR3 runs 15 residues. Per germline, CDR1 LGHNA and CDR2 YSLEER. CDR3 sequence: CASSQDKLRREKLFF. In DNA form, the CDR3 reads TGCGCCAGCAGCCAAGATAAATTGAGGAGAGAAAAACTGTTTTTT.

The rearrangement uses TRBV27 and TRBJ2-2, with a weak D call TRBD2 (6 bases). Per the germline V gene, CDR1 is MNHEY and CDR2 is SMNVEV (reference sequence). The V end was cut by 2 bases, the J end by 4 bases, with 14 bases between. The CDR3 spans 16 residues. The CDR3 nucleotides read TGTGCCAGCAGTTTAATTACTCCAGCGGGCACCGGGGAGCTGTTTTTT. This sequence encodes CASSLITPAGTGELFF.

The V call is TRBV25-1, the J call TRBJ1-1, with TRBD1 matching 10 bases. V shed 6 bases, J shed 6 bases, and the junction held 4 bases outside the gene matches. Germline CDR1 is MGHDK and CDR2 is SYGVNS. This CDR3 contains 13 residues. The CDR3 DNA follows: TGTGCCAGCAGGGGGACAGGGGAGTCTGAAGCTTTCTTT. Its translation is CASRGTGESEAFF.

This CDR3 is CASSFASSYEQYF. The CDR3 nucleotides read TGTGCCAGCAGTTTTGCCAGCTCCTACGAGCAGTACTTC. The rearrangement uses TRBV27 and TRBJ2-7; D remains ambiguous. V was trimmed by 3 bases and J by 0 bases, leaving 6 bases between them. Per germline, CDR1 MNHEY and CDR2 SMNVEV (reference sequence). This CDR3 has 13 residues.

The chain couples TRBV7-7 to TRBJ2-2; TRBD2 matches 10 bases. The V gene end was trimmed by 5 bases and the J gene end by 4 bases; junction bases not matched to a gene: 7. CDR3 length: 16 residues. CDR1 is SSHAT, CDR2 FNYEAQ, per germline (reference sequence). CDR3 nucleotides: TGTGCCAGCAGCCCGTCTAGCGGGAGCGGCACCGGGGAGCTGTTTTTT. Translated: CASSPSSGSGTGELFF.

The J gene is TRBJ1-2, the V gene TRBV6-1; 7 bases align to TRBD1. V trimming: 7 bases; J trimming: 1 base; junction bases outside the gene matches: 6. The CDR3 is made up of 14 amino acids. The germline gives CDR1 MNHNS, CDR2 SASEGT. The CDR3 here is CASKEGAGNYGYTF. The CDR3 bases are TGTGCCAGCAAAGAGGGGGCTGGTAACTATGGCTACACCTTC.

The table lists this clone with a count of one. This chain connects TRBV6-5 to TRBJ2-7; D is unclear. Germline V gene sequence: CDR1 MNHEY, CDR2 SVGAGI. Trimming shortened V by 2 bases and J by 5 bases, and 13 bases separated the two germline ends. The CDR3 contains 14 residues. CDR3 DNA sequence: TGTGCCAGCAGTTACGCCCTCAGGTTCCACGAGCAGTACTTC. Translated: CASSYALRFHEQYF.

This rearrangement joins TRBV27 to TRBJ2-1; 7 nucleotides match TRBD1. Germline lookup yields CDR1 MNHEY and CDR2 SMNVEV (reference sequence). The CDR3 extends over 15 amino acids. Trimming took 4 bases from V and 7 from J; bases not matched to a gene: 10. The CDR3 DNA reads TGTGCCAGCAGTTCCCTTGGACAGGCCTGGAATGAGCAGTTCTTC. Translation: CASSSLGQAWNEQFF.

This chain joins TRBV9 and TRBJ1-4, with TRBD1 matching 7 bases. Trimming cost V 7 bases and J 8 bases; bases outside gene matches: 8. Germline CDR1 and CDR2: SGDLS and YYNGEE. The CDR3 extends over 13 amino acids. The CDR3 DNA sequence: TGTGCCAGCGCAACAGGGGTAGGGGAAAAACTGTTTTTT. This gives the protein CASATGVGEKLFF.

The chain carries TRBV4-3 and TRBJ2-3, with TRBD2 matching 10 bases. This CDR3 has 16 residues. The germline gives CDR1 LGHNA, CDR2 YSLEER. V gave up 5 bases and J gave up 4 bases; unmatched junction bases: 9. DNA for the CDR3: TGCGCCAGCAGCATCCAAGCGGGGGGGCCGTCAGATACGCAGTATTTT. Translated, it gives CASSIQAGGPSDTQYF.

The chain combines TRBV9 with TRBJ2-1; a weak D match, TRBD2 (5 bases). The CDR3 consists of 13 residues. Trimming stripped 0 bases from V and 6 bases from J, with 7 bases between. Per the germline V gene, CDR1 is SGDLS and CDR2 is YYNGEE. CDR3 DNA sequence: TGTGCCAGCAGCGTAGCGGGAAGCAATGAGCAGTTCTTC. Translated, it gives CASSVAGSNEQFF.

The V gene is TRBV5-1, the J gene TRBJ2-4; maybe TRBD2 (5 bases). The CDR3 runs to 14 residues. Germline V gives CDR1 SGHRS, CDR2 YFSETQ. The ends were cut back, 4 bases at V and 4 bases at J, with 12 bases in the middle. For the CDR3, the DNA is TGCGCCAGCAGCCATTTAACGGGGAAAAACATTCAGTACTTC. It is translated as CASSHLTGKNIQYF.

The chain recombines TRBV5-1 with TRBJ1-1; 9 bases fit TRBD1. CDR3 length equals 17 residues. The V gene's germline CDR1 is SGHRS and CDR2 YFSETQ. V shed 0 bases and J 2 bases; nucleotides not matched to a gene: 8. For the CDR3, the DNA is TGCGCCAGCAGCTTGGGGCGGACAGGGGACCATAACACTGAAGCTTTCTTT. As protein: CASSLGRTGDHNTEAFF. The variable domain in full, with the rest retrieved from reference TRBV5-1 and TRBJ1-1, is KAGVTQTPRYLIKTRGQQVTLSCSPISGHRSVSWYQQTPGQGLQFLFEYFSETQRNKGNFPGRFSGRQFSNSRSEMNVSTLELGDSALYLCASSLGRTGDHNTEAFFGQGTRLTVV.

This chain links TRBV4-1 with TRBJ1-2, with D possibly matching TRBD1 (6 bases). Germline V gene data show CDR1 as MGHRA and CDR2 as YSYEKL. Trimming cost V 0 bases and J 7 bases, with 15 bases left between them. CDR3 length: 15 amino acids. Here the CDR3 DNA reads TGCGCCAGCAGCCAAGATCCGCGGGGGGCGCTTGGCTACACCTTC. Amino acid sequence: CASSQDPRGALGYTF.

The rearrangement uses TRBV15 and TRBJ1-4; TRBD1 matches at 11 bases. V dropped 1 base and J dropped 8; count of bases not matched to a gene: 18. Germline loops: CDR1 LNHNV, CDR2 YYDKDF (reference sequence). The length of the CDR3 is 20 residues. In nucleotides, the CDR3 is TGTGCCACCAGCAGAGTGTGGACAGGGGGCCCGCTGGGCTTGGGGGAAAAACTGTTTTTT. This translates into CATSRVWTGGPLGLGEKLFF. Full variable domain (outside the CDR3, taken from reference TRBV15 and TRBJ1-4): DAMVIQNPRYQVTQFGKPVTLSCSQTLNHNVMYWYQQKSSQAPKLLFHYYDKDFNNEADTPDNFQSRRPNTSFCFLDIRSPGLGDTAMYLCATSRVWTGGPLGLGEKLFFGSGTQLSVL.

The chain combines TRBV2 with TRBJ2-3, with 9 bases identical to TRBD1. This CDR3 spans 15 amino acids. V trimming: 3 bases; J trimming: 6 bases; junction bases outside the gene matches: 7. Germline V gene sequence: CDR1 SNHLY, CDR2 FYNNEI. The CDR3 region is CASSEGQGTSDTQYF. CDR3 DNA sequence: TGTGCCAGCAGTGAGGGACAGGGTACCTCTGATACGCAGTATTTT.

The chain uses TRBV10-3 and TRBJ2-7; TRBD2 might be the D (5 bases). V was trimmed by 0 bases and J by 3 bases, leaving 9 bases between them. From germline, CDR1 is ENHRY and CDR2 SYGVKD. CDR3 length equals 14 residues. The CDR3 sequence is CAISESTGNYEQYF. The CDR3 DNA sequence: TGTGCCATCAGTGAGTCGACCGGGAACTACGAGCAGTACTTC.

The J gene is TRBJ1-1, the V gene TRBV9; 12 nucleotides line up with TRBD1. J gave up 9 bases and V 0 bases, and 12 bases lay outside the gene matches. This CDR3 contains 17 residues. Germline V gives CDR1 SGDLS, CDR2 YYNGEE. For the CDR3, the DNA is TGTGCCAGCAGCGTAGGAGGGACAGGGGGCTATTCTACTAAAGCTTTCTTT. Its translation: CASSVGGTGGYSTKAFF.

The chain is built from TRBV9 and TRBJ1-5; TRBD1 is a possible D gene (6 bases). The germline V gene encodes CDR1 SGDLS and CDR2 YYNGEE. V was shortened by 0 bases and J by 2 bases, with 9 bases between the two germline ends. The CDR3 has 15 residues. This CDR3 reads CASSVDSGGNQPQHF. The CDR3 DNA sequence: TGTGCCAGCAGCGTAGATTCAGGGGGCAATCAGCCCCAGCATTTT.

This clone was seen a few times. The chain employs TRBV27 and TRBJ1-2; 12 nucleotides agree with TRBD1. The CDR3 loop spans 15 amino acids. Losses at the gene ends were 6 bases for V and 7 bases for J; bases not matched to a gene: 9. CDR1 and CDR2 from the germline V gene are MNHEY and SMNVEV (reference sequence). The CDR3 coding sequence is TGTGCCAGCAGAATCCCGGGGACAGGGGGCGCTGGCTACACCTTC. The encoded protein is CASRIPGTGGAGYTF.

This clone was seen a few times. CDR3 coding DNA: TGTGCCAGTGGGGGCAGCTATAATTCACCCCTCCACTTT. Its protein product is CASGGSYNSPLHF. V gene TRBV5-4 combines with J gene TRBJ1-6, with a possible D match to TRBD1 (6 bases). Looked up from germline, CDR1 is SGHNT and CDR2 is YYREEE (reference sequence). The CDR3 is 13 residues long. V was pared by 8 bases and J by 3 bases, with 9 bases between.

The chain links TRBV18 to TRBJ2-3; 8 nucleotides agree with TRBD2. Germline V gene lookup returns CDR1 KGHSH and CDR2 LQKENI. Trimming at V came to 2 bases and at J to 5 bases, leaving 9 bases not matched to a gene. The CDR3 length is 16 residues. Written as DNA, the CDR3 is TGTGCCAGCTCACCAGTAGCGGGGCCACCGGGAGATACGCAGTATTTT. Its protein is CASSPVAGPPGDTQYF.

This rearrangement joins TRBV15 to TRBJ1-4, with D unresolved. Germline V gene lookup returns CDR1 LNHNV and CDR2 YYDKDF (reference sequence). V lost 3 bases and J lost 3, with 11 bases in between. The CDR3 spans 15 residues. CDR3 sequence: CATSSQRVSNEKLFF. The CDR3 bases are TGTGCCACCAGCAGCCAGAGGGTGTCTAATGAAAAACTGTTTTTT.